Below are 15 T cell receptor beta chains sequenced from a single sample in a study of patients and donors after allogeneic stem cell transplantation (dated by TCRdb to 2018 to 2021). Libraries were made using RT-PCR. The data were produced on a NextSeq 550. TCRdb reprocessing: public reads trimmed at Q25 with fastp, clones called with MiXCR, in-frame beta chains kept. Every CDR3 protein is listed once, alongside the most common genes and DNA of its rows. The sample contains roughly 940,000 distinct CDR3 sequences, more than 15% of them found a single time. The top ten clonotypes cover 5% to 6.5% of the sample. The sample consisted of blood, either unsorted or a sorted T cell fraction (not recorded which). The receptor source for this set is a human donor who was either an allogeneic HSCT recipient or a stem cell or donor lymphocyte infusion donor (not recorded which). It is not recorded whose cells these are; they may come from a transplant donor.

The table lists this clonotype with a few counts. The chain employs TRBV20-1 and TRBJ1-3; 8 nucleotides align to TRBD1. J lost 6 bases, V lost 4 bases, and 5 bases had no gene match. The CDR3 sequence is 13 residues long. Germline V gene sequence: CDR1 DFQATT, CDR2 SNEGSKA (reference sequence). CDR3 amino acids: CSATRQGSNTIYF. The CDR3 DNA reads TGCAGTGCTACCAGACAGGGGTCAAACACCATATATTTT.

This chain joins TRBV28 and TRBJ2-4; D is ambiguous. There are 13 residues in the CDR3. The V gene's germline CDR1 is MDHEN and CDR2 SYDVKM. The V end was cut by 6 bases, the J end by 10 bases, with 16 bases between. The CDR3 coding sequence is TGTGCCAGCAGCGGCACCCCTGTACATATTCAGTACTTC. It translates to CASSGTPVHIQYF.

The CDR3, as DNA: TGTGCCAGCAGCTTTCTGGGACAGGGAGGAGACGAGCAGTACTTC. Translation gives CASSFLGQGGDEQYF. This chain joins TRBV7-2 and TRBJ2-7; 9 bases match TRBD1. This CDR3 is 15 amino acids long. Germline trimming cut 3 bases from V and 5 bases from J; bases unmatched to any gene: 8. Looked up from germline, CDR1 is SGHTA and CDR2 is FQGNSA.

This clonotype was counted only a few times. The chain recombines TRBV5-1 with TRBJ2-5; D unresolved. CDR3 size: 14 residues. Germline-derived CDR1 and CDR2 are SGHRS and YFSETQ. The V and J ends lost 3 bases and 5 bases respectively, with 14 bases between them. DNA of the CDR3: TGCGCCAGCAGCTCGGGTGACACTCGGGAGACCCAGTACTTC. Its protein product is CASSSGDTRETQYF.

This clonotype has only a few counts. The chain carries TRBV6-4 and TRBJ1-5; D is possibly TRBD1 (5 bases). This CDR3 is 16 amino acids long. V lost 8 bases and J lost 3, with 20 bases in between. The germline CDR1 and CDR2 sequences are MRHNA and SNTAGT. This CDR3 is CASRIRARGDNQPQHF. The CDR3 coding sequence is TGTGCCAGCCGAATCAGGGCCCGCGGGGACAATCAGCCCCAGCATTTT.

This chain connects TRBV5-1 to TRBJ1-1, with D tentatively TRBD1 (5 bases). The germline V gene encodes CDR1 SGHRS and CDR2 YFSETQ. The length of the CDR3 is 20 residues. V was shortened by 8 bases and J by 0 bases, with 32 bases between the two germline ends. The CDR3 DNA reads TGCGCCAGAGGGGAACCGGTCGTATTAGGGGATCGCAGGGTGAACACTGAAGCTTTCTTT. Amino acids: CARGEPVVLGDRRVNTEAFF.

This clonotype was observed a single time. V usage is TRBV5-1 and J usage is TRBJ1-1, with a weak D call TRBD1 (5 bases). V was pared by 1 base and J by 0 bases, with 13 bases between. The CDR3 contains 16 residues. Germline CDR1 SGHRS, CDR2 YFSETQ. Here the CDR3 DNA reads TGCGCCAGCAGCTTGCCGGGGGGACTAATGAACACTGAAGCTTTCTTT. Residues: CASSLPGGLMNTEAFF.

The V call is TRBV6-5, the J call TRBJ1-1; D remains unclear. The CDR3 spans 11 residues. Germline V gene lookup returns CDR1 MNHEY and CDR2 SVGAGI. Trimming stripped 2 bases from V and 8 bases from J, with 6 bases between. The CDR3 loop is CASSYGMEAFF. The CDR3 region has the DNA TGTGCCAGCAGTTACGGCATGGAAGCTTTCTTT.

This clonotype came up a few times. The chain employs TRBV20-1 and TRBJ2-6, with TRBD1 matching over 7 bases. Trimming cost V 0 bases and J 0 bases; bases outside gene matches: 5. Germline V gives CDR1 DFQATT, CDR2 SNEGSKA (reference sequence). CDR3 length equals 17 residues. The CDR3 is CSAREQGTLSGANVLTF. CDR3 sequence (DNA): TGCAGTGCTAGAGAACAGGGGACACTCTCTGGGGCCAACGTCCTGACTTTC.

This clonotype was detected only once. The chain couples TRBV3-1 to TRBJ2-5; D is uncertain. Trimming removed 5 bases from V and 1 base from J, with 14 bases in between. CDR3 length equals 15 residues. Per the germline V gene, CDR1 is LGHDT and CDR2 is YNNKEL (reference sequence). DNA for the CDR3: TGTGCCAGCAGCAAACAAAGGCAGACCCAAGAGACCCAGTACTTC. Its protein is CASSKQRQTQETQYF.

There are a few counts of this clonotype. This chain uses TRBV7-2 with TRBJ2-7; D tentatively fits TRBD1 or TRBD2 (6 bases each). Germline CDR1 and CDR2: SGHTA and FQGNSA. CDR3 length: 14 amino acids. V was clipped by 5 bases and J by 7 bases, with 18 bases between them. DNA for the CDR3: TGTGCCAGCAGCCCCCAGGAAGGGGGGTTTGAGCAGTACTTC. Its protein product is CASSPQEGGFEQYF.

This clonotype was recorded a few times. The V and J genes are TRBV6-6 and TRBJ2-5; D unclear. Germline values: CDR1 MNHNY, CDR2 SVGAGI (reference sequence). With 5 bases removed from V and 8 bases from J, the gap between germline ends came to 12 bases. This CDR3 spans 12 amino acids. CDR3 in amino acids: CASSKRWGTQYF. In DNA form, the CDR3 reads TGTGCCAGCAGTAAACGATGGGGAACCCAGTACTTC.

This clonotype showed up just a few times. V usage is TRBV10-3 and J usage is TRBJ2-7; D unclear. V shed 3 bases and J shed 3 bases, with 9 bases lying between them. The CDR3 consists of 13 residues. Germline loops: CDR1 ENHRY, CDR2 SYGVKD. The CDR3 region has the DNA TGTGCCATCAGTGACCCCATCGTCTACGAGCAGTACTTC. As protein: CAISDPIVYEQYF.

This clonotype was picked up a small number of times. The rearrangement joins TRBV5-6 to TRBJ2-7; D is uncertain. The CDR3 contains 13 residues. Germline CDR1 SGHDT, CDR2 YYEEEE. Deletions cut 9 bases from V and 5 bases from J, with 18 bases between. CDR3 coding DNA: TGTGCCACAGGCTTTGGGGTGCCCGACGAGCAGTACTTC. Residues: CATGFGVPDEQYF.

This clonotype occurred many times. This chain links TRBV12-3 or TRBV12-4 with TRBJ1-2, with a tentative D call TRBD1 (6 bases). CDR3 size: 14 residues. The V end was cut by 2 bases, the J end by 2 bases, with 9 bases between. The CDR3 region has the DNA TGTGCCAGCAGTTTAAGGACAGAGAACTATGGCTACACCTTC. Translated: CASSLRTENYGYTF.